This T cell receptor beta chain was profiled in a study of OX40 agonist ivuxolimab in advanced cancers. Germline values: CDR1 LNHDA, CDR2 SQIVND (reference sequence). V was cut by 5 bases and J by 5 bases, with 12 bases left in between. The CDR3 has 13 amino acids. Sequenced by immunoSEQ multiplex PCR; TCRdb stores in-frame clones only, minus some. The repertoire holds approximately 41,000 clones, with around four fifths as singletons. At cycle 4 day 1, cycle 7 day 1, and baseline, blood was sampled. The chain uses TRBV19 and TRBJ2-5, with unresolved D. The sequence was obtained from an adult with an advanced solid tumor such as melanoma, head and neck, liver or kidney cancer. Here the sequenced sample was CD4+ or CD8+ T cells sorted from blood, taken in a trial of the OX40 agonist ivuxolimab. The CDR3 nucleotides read TGTGCCAGTAGTGCGGCCGGTGGCGAGACCCAGTACTTC. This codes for CASSAAGGETQYF.